This record looks at one T cell receptor beta chain sequence and its context. The UMIs contained a 6-nucleotide sample barcode. They were added by template switching during cDNA synthesis. TCRdb re-called the 5' RACE reads and catalogs CDR3 proteins one per entry, DNA excluded. The sample's table shows 420,000 or so distinct CDR3 sequences. These data come from a study of monozygotic twins with inflammatory bowel disease. This sequence originates from a human donor with ulcerative colitis or Crohn's disease, or a healthy co-twin of an affected twin (not recorded which). The sequencing input was blood.

The CDR3 is CSAASLESSTDTQYF. This chain links TRBV20-1 with TRBJ2-3; TCRdb selects TRBD2, and the lack of DNA leaves this call unchecked. CDR1 is DFQATT and CDR2 is SNEGSKA in the germline V gene (reference sequence). CDR3 length equals 15 residues.